The rows below give T cell receptor beta chains drawn from one sample of a study of blood T cell repertoires in COVID-19. TCRdb's copy holds only in-frame clones and misses some; the assay was immunoSEQ multiplex PCR. The data show 180,000 or so clones, with 80% to 90% seen just once and around 2.5% held by the top ten. Source material: peripheral blood. These receptors were taken from a man aged 40-50 years with active or convalescent COVID-19. The CDR3 runs from the conserved cysteine through the conserved F or W. D genes are given only for firm matches. Size is stated for part of the rows, as once, few or many counts, or as a class when the clone is expanded.

J: TRBJ1-6; V: TRBV28; size: .; D: .; DNA: TGTGCCAGCACCCTGGGGGCCTCCTATAATTCACCCCTCCACTTT; CDR3: CASTLGASYNSPLHF
J: TRBJ1-1; V: TRBV6-5; size: once; D: TRBD1; DNA: TGTGCCAGCAGATTCGGGACAGTGAACACTGAAGCTTTCTTT; CDR3: CASRFGTVNTEAFF
J: TRBJ1-5; V: TRBV19; size: .; D: .; DNA: TGTGCCAGTAGTATAGACGGGTTTCAGCCCCAGCATTTT; CDR3: CASSIDGFQPQHF
J: TRBJ1-2; V: TRBV25-1; size: .; D: .; DNA: TGTGCCAGCAGTGAATTCGGACAGAGCTATGGCTACACCTTC; CDR3: CASSEFGQSYGYTF
J: TRBJ1-6; V: TRBV30; size: .; D: .; DNA: TGTGCCTGGTGTGGGCCCAGGACCTATAATTCACCCCTCCACTTT; CDR3: CAWCGPRTYNSPLHF
J: TRBJ2-7; V: TRBV5-1; size: .; D: .; DNA: TGCGCCAGCAGCTTGGTAGGGGACTACGAGCAGTACTTC; CDR3: CASSLVGDYEQYF
J: TRBJ2-7; V: TRBV6-2/TRBV6-3; size: .; D: TRBD2; DNA: TGTGCCAGCACCCCGGGACTAGCGGGAGTCTACGAGCAGTACTTC; CDR3: CASTPGLAGVYEQYF
J: TRBJ1-2; V: TRBV7-2; size: few; D: .; DNA: TGTGCCAGCAGCTTAGTTCCGGGAGGTGGAGGCGAAGGAGGCTACACCTTC; CDR3: CASSLVPGGGGEGGYTF
J: TRBJ1-5; V: TRBV2; size: .; D: TRBD1; DNA: TGTGCCAGCACCTTGGGGACAGGGCATCAGCCCCAGCATTTT; CDR3: CASTLGTGHQPQHF
J: TRBJ1-5; V: TRBV5-1; size: .; D: TRBD1; DNA: TGCGCCAGCAGCGAGGGACAGGGGTTCAATCAGCCCCAGCATTTT; CDR3: CASSEGQGFNQPQHF
J: TRBJ2-1; V: TRBV9; size: .; D: .; DNA: TGTGCCAGCAGCGCCACCCCAGGGTTAGGTAACAATGAGCAGTTCTTC; CDR3: CASSATPGLGNNEQFF
J: TRBJ1-1; V: TRBV10-3; size: .; D: TRBD1; DNA: TGTGCCATCAGTGGGGGACAGGGGAACACTGAAGCTTTCTTT; CDR3: CAISGGQGNTEAFF
J: TRBJ2-5; V: TRBV6-6; size: few; D: TRBD2; DNA: TGTGCCAGCAGGCCTACCTTTAGCGGGGCAGGGGAGACCCAGTACTTC; CDR3: CASRPTFSGAGETQYF
J: TRBJ1-2; V: TRBV28; size: few; D: TRBD1; DNA: TGTGCCAGCCAGGACAGGGTCGGCGGCTACACCTTC; CDR3: CASQDRVGGYTF
J: TRBJ2-1; V: TRBV24-1; size: .; D: .; DNA: TGTGCCACCAGTGATTTAGGGGCAGGAGGGGACTACAATGAGCAGTTCTTC; CDR3: CATSDLGAGGDYNEQFF